The 31 T cell receptor beta chains given below trace back to one sample, sequenced in a study of T cell clonotyping in hematopoietic cell transplantation (dated by TCRdb to the early 2020s). The method was the immunoSEQ multiplex PCR assay. TCRdb took over this immuneACCESS table, retaining in-frame rearrangements with V and J assigned. Such tables are incomplete; in checked studies, under half of the missing clones stem from an unresolved V gene, and the remainder is unexplained. Recorded for this sample are some 5,000 clones; about 30% of them occurred a single time. The ten largest clones add up to about a sixth of the sample. The time point label on this specimen signifies: recipient sample about 28 days before transplant, after cytoreduction. Here the sequenced sample was peripheral blood mononuclear cells, taken before stem cell transplant. The receptors originated from a man in his fifties with myelofibrosis. Some clones in this sample may be carry-over from other donors' samples.

V usage is TRBV4-1 and J usage is TRBJ1-2; D ambiguous. This CDR3 contains 12 residues. V lost 1 base, J lost 0 bases, and 0 bases lay in between. The germline gives CDR1 MGHRA, CDR2 YSYEKL. The CDR3 DNA reads as TGCGCCAGCAGCCAAGCTAACTATGGCTACACCTTC. Translation gives CASSQANYGYTF.

This clone showed up just a few times. This chain uses TRBV29-1 with TRBJ2-7; D not certain. Germline V gives CDR1 SQVTM, CDR2 ANQGSEA. Deletions cut 6 bases from V and 0 bases from J, with 12 bases between. The CDR3 has 13 amino acids. The CDR3 DNA reads TGCAGCGTCACCCGTGTCAGCTCCTACGAGCAGTACTTC. Residues: CSVTRVSSYEQYF.

A single count supports this clone. The chain links TRBV6-6 to TRBJ2-2; D remains ambiguous. V lost 7 bases and J lost 4, with 4 bases in between. Per germline, CDR1 MNHNY and CDR2 SVGAGI (reference sequence). This CDR3 is built from 11 residues. CDR3 sequence: CASMATGELFF. The CDR3 region has the DNA TGTGCCAGCATGGCCACCGGGGAGCTGTTTTTT.

This rearrangement joins TRBV30 to TRBJ2-7, with TRBD2 identical over 10 bases. CDR3 length equals 12 residues. V was clipped by 7 bases and J by 0 bases; unmatched bases: 0. The V gene's germline CDR1 is GTSNPN and CDR2 SVGIG (reference sequence). In DNA, the CDR3 is TGTGCCTCTAGCGGGGGCTCCTACGAGCAGTACTTC. Protein: CASSGGSYEQYF.

This chain links TRBV30 with TRBJ1-2; D ambiguous. Trimming took off 3 bases at V and 0 bases at J, with 8 bases between the two ends. Per the germline V gene, CDR1 is GTSNPN and CDR2 is SVGIG (reference sequence). This CDR3 is 13 amino acids long. CDR3 coding DNA: TGTGCCTGGAGCCAAAGACCTAACTATGGCTACACCTTC. Amino acids: CAWSQRPNYGYTF.

In this sample, this clone turned up a few times. The chain uses TRBV4-1 and TRBJ2-5; D perhaps matches TRBD2 (6 bases). V shed 1 base and J shed 2 bases, with 11 bases lying between them. Germline-derived CDR1 and CDR2 are MGHRA and YSYEKL. CDR3 size: 15 residues. In DNA, the CDR3 is TGCGCCAGCAGCCAAGGTGTTCTAGCGCAAGAGACCCAGTACTTC. Translated: CASSQGVLAQETQYF.

The chain joins TRBV2 to TRBJ2-7, with D perhaps assigned TRBD1 or TRBD2 (5 bases each). Trimming stripped 4 bases from V and 3 bases from J, with 13 bases between. CDR1 SNHLY and CDR2 FYNNEI come from the germline V gene. CDR3 length: 14 amino acids. The CDR3 sequence is CASSVRDADYEQYF. CDR3 nucleotides: TGTGCCAGCAGTGTACGGGACGCGGACTACGAGCAGTACTTC.

For this clone: This CDR3 is also generated by other DNA sequences in the sample. This sequence joins TRBV30 and TRBJ1-1; no definite D call. The ends were cut back, 0 bases at V and 1 base at J, with 6 bases in the middle. Germline V gene lookup returns CDR1 GTSNPN and CDR2 SVGIG (reference sequence). The CDR3 runs to 13 residues. This chain's CDR3 is CAWSVGRNTEAFF. The CDR3 DNA sequence: TGTGCCTGGAGTGTGGGGAGGAACACTGAAGCTTTCTTT.

CDR3: CAWSLGYGYTF. CDR3 sequence (DNA): TGTGCCTGGAGTCTTGGCTATGGCTACACCTTC. This chain joins TRBV30 and TRBJ1-2; D remains ambiguous. V gave up 2 bases and J gave up 4 bases, with 5 bases separating them. This CDR3 contains 11 residues. Per germline, CDR1 GTSNPN and CDR2 SVGIG (reference sequence).

This clone was observed a handful of times. The chain joins TRBV30 to TRBJ2-7; either TRBD1 or TRBD2 may supply D (6 bases each). Between the trimmed V and J ends, which lost 4 bases and 2 bases, there was a span of 18 bases. CDR1 and CDR2 from the germline V gene are GTSNPN and SVGIG (reference sequence). This CDR3 comprises 15 residues. The CDR3 here is CAWTIQRGAPYEQYF. Here the CDR3 DNA reads TGTGCCTGGACCATTCAAAGGGGGGCCCCCTACGAGCAGTACTTC.

The gene calls are TRBV30 and TRBJ2-7; 7 bases are shared with TRBD1. The CDR3 is 13 amino acids. Germline V gene lookup returns CDR1 GTSNPN and CDR2 SVGIG (reference sequence). Trimming removed 3 bases from V and 0 bases from J; junction bases left unmatched: 2. The CDR3 is CAWRQGSSYEQYF. In nucleotides, the CDR3 is TGTGCCTGGAGACAGGGGAGCTCCTACGAGCAGTACTTC.

The chain combines TRBV29-1 with TRBJ1-5; maybe TRBD1 (5 bases). The V end lost 4 bases, the J end lost 6 bases, and 10 bases lay between the germline ends. The CDR3 length is 12 residues. Germline lookup yields CDR1 SQVTM and CDR2 ANQGSEA. The CDR3 bases are TGCAGCGTTGGGGGACTCGGTCAGCCCCAGCATTTT. Its translation: CSVGGLGQPQHF.

This clone turned up a few times. The chain's CDR3 is CAWNSLNTEAFF. For the CDR3, the DNA is TGTGCCTGGAACAGTCTGAACACTGAAGCTTTCTTT. The gene calls are TRBV30 and TRBJ1-1; D is unresolved. V dropped 4 bases and J dropped 0 bases, with 6 bases sitting between them. CDR1 and CDR2 (germline): GTSNPN, SVGIG (reference sequence). This CDR3 region has 12 residues.

This clone turned up a few times. J is TRBJ1-2 and V is TRBV30; TRBD1 agrees at 10 bases. V trimming: 3 bases; J trimming: 7 bases; junction bases outside the gene matches: 2. The CDR3 has 12 residues. Germline V gene lookup returns CDR1 GTSNPN and CDR2 SVGIG (reference sequence). The CDR3 coding sequence is TGTGCCTGGAGCCGGACAGGGGGTGGCTACACCTTC. As protein: CAWSRTGGGYTF.

The CDR3 coding sequence is TGCAGCGTTGGGACAGCTAGCTCCTACAATGAGCAGTTCTTC. It codes for CSVGTASSYNEQFF. This sequence joins TRBV29-1 and TRBJ2-1; D is perhaps TRBD1 (6 bases). The CDR3 spans 14 residues. The V end was cut by 4 bases, the J end by 0 bases, with 10 bases between. Per the germline V gene, CDR1 is SQVTM and CDR2 is ANQGSEA.

This clone was seen a single time. The gene calls are TRBV30 and TRBJ2-2, with D maybe TRBD2 (5 bases). Germline-derived CDR1 and CDR2 are GTSNPN and SVGIG (reference sequence). This CDR3 is 15 amino acids long. The ends were cut back, 2 bases at V and 5 bases at J, with 15 bases in the middle. DNA for the CDR3: TGTGCCTGGAGTAAGGGAGCTAGAGGGACCGGGGAGCTGTTTTTT. Translation gives CAWSKGARGTGELFF. The full variable domain, in which reference TRBV30 and TRBJ2-2 provide the parts outside the CDR3, is SQTIHQWPATLVQPVGSPLSLECTVEGTSNPNLYWYRQAAGRGLQLLFYSVGIGQISSEVPQNLSASRPQDRQFILSSKKLLLSDSGFYLCAWSKGARGTGELFFGEGSRLTVL.

By its share, this clone is medium-sized. This chain connects TRBV5-3 to TRBJ2-7; 8 nucleotides agree with TRBD1. TRBV5-3 has ORF status, its function being uncertain. This CDR3 region has 19 residues. The V and J ends lost 0 bases and 0 bases, in that order; junction bases with no gene match: 14. The CDR3 bases are TGTGCCAGAAGCTTGGCCACCAGACGGGTAACAGGGGGCTCCTACGAGCAGTACTTC. Its protein is CARSLATRRVTGGSYEQYF.

The chain has TRBV30 and TRBJ1-3, with D perhaps TRBD1 (5 bases). This CDR3 is 14 amino acids long. V was clipped by 3 bases and J by 2 bases, with 11 bases between them. In germline, CDR1 is GTSNPN, CDR2 SVGIG (reference sequence). CDR3 sequence reads: CAWRAGVTGNTIYF. The CDR3 coding sequence is TGTGCCTGGAGGGCGGGGGTGACTGGAAACACCATATATTTT.

Only a few counts were recorded for this clone. The J gene is TRBJ2-7, the V gene TRBV30; unclear D gene. This CDR3 spans 11 amino acids. The germline V gene has CDR1 GTSNPN and CDR2 SVGIG (reference sequence). V lost 4 bases and J lost 7, with 11 bases in between. The CDR3 region is CAWTAGGEQYF. In DNA form, the CDR3 reads TGTGCCTGGACTGCTGGTGGGGAGCAGTACTTC.

The chain recombines TRBV7-6 with TRBJ2-2, with D possibly being TRBD1 or TRBD2 (6 bases each). This CDR3 spans 14 amino acids. With 1 base removed from V and 4 bases from J, the gap between germline ends came to 7 bases. Germline V gene data show CDR1 as SGHVS and CDR2 as FNYEAQ. The CDR3 sequence is CASSLEGGTGELFF. The CDR3 DNA is TGTGCCAGCAGCTTAGAGGGGGGCACCGGGGAGCTGTTTTTT. Drawing the rest from reference TRBV7-6 and TRBJ2-2, the complete variable domain is GAGVSQSPRYKVTKRGQDVALRCDPISGHVSLYWYRQALGQGPEFLTYFNYEAQQDKSGLPNDRFSAERPEGSISTLTIQRTEQRDSAMYRCASSLEGGTGELFFGEGSRLTVL.

This clone was found once. The rearrangement uses TRBV25-1 and TRBJ1-2; D unclear. Germline loops: CDR1 MGHDK, CDR2 SYGVNS. V lost 5 bases and J 4 bases, leaving 11 bases between the germline ends. The CDR3 has 13 amino acids. CDR3 sequence reads: CASSPVAFYGYTF. The CDR3, as DNA: TGTGCCAGCAGTCCGGTCGCCTTCTATGGCTACACCTTC.

This clone showed up just a few times. The chain has TRBV9 and TRBJ2-7; TRBD1 agrees at 7 bases. Germline V lookup: CDR1 SGDLS, CDR2 YYNGEE. With V trimmed by 3 bases and J by 1 base, 7 bases remained unmatched. The CDR3 is made up of 15 amino acids. This CDR3 reads CASSAGQTLSYEQYF. The CDR3 bases are TGTGCCAGCAGCGCGGGACAGACCCTATCCTACGAGCAGTACTTC. Together with reference TRBV9 and TRBJ2-7, the CDR3 gives the full variable domain: DSGVTQTPKHLITATGQRVTLRCSPRSGDLSVYWYQQSLDQGLQFLIQYYNGEERAKGNILERFSAQQFPDLHSELNLSSLELGDSALYFCASSAGQTLSYEQYFGPGTRLTVT.

Sample share makes this clone large. V is TRBV11-3 and J is TRBJ1-1, with unresolved D. The CDR3 spans 15 residues. CDR1 is SGHNT and CDR2 is YENEEA in the germline V gene. V lost 1 base and J 3 bases, leaving 12 bases between the germline ends. The CDR3 region is CASSLGPVGYTEAFF. The CDR3 nucleotides read TGTGCCAGCAGCTTAGGACCGGTTGGATACACTGAAGCTTTCTTT.

V gene TRBV29-1 combines with J gene TRBJ1-2, with 7 bases fitting TRBD1. The germline V gene encodes CDR1 SQVTM and CDR2 ANQGSEA. The J segment lost 4 bases and the V segment lost 0 bases, leaving 2 bases of the junction unmatched. CDR3 length: 13 residues. The CDR3 nucleotides are TGCAGCGTTGAAGAAGGGGGCATCTATGGCTACACCTTC. Translating gives CSVEEGGIYGYTF.

CDR3 in DNA: TGTGCCAGCAGTGCCATTTACGAGCAGTACTTC. It codes for CASSAIYEQYF. The gene calls are TRBV25-1 and TRBJ2-7; D unclear. With 4 bases removed from V and 4 bases from J, the gap between germline ends came to 5 bases. CDR3 size: 11 residues. Germline V gene sequence: CDR1 MGHDK, CDR2 SYGVNS.

The chain uses TRBV5-6 and TRBJ2-7; 12 bases line up with TRBD2. The CDR3 totals 15 residues. Germline CDR1 is SGHDT and CDR2 is YYEEEE. J lost 4 bases, V lost 0 bases, and 2 bases had no gene match. The CDR3 reads CASSLGLAGGYEQYF. The CDR3 DNA is TGTGCCAGCAGCTTGGGTCTAGCGGGGGGGTACGAGCAGTACTTC.

There are a few counts of this clone. The CDR3 here is CASSLDGSYEQYF. The CDR3 nucleotides read TGCGCCAGCAGCTTGGACGGCTCCTACGAGCAGTACTTC. V and J are TRBV5-1 and TRBJ2-7; D gene uncertain. Germline values: CDR1 SGHRS, CDR2 YFSETQ. V gave up 0 bases and J gave up 0 bases, with 4 bases separating them. This CDR3 comprises 13 residues.

This rearrangement joins TRBV30 to TRBJ2-7; 8 nucleotides agree with TRBD1. CDR1 is GTSNPN, CDR2 SVGIG, per germline (reference sequence). V gave up 0 bases and J gave up 3 bases; unmatched junction bases: 7. The CDR3 has 15 amino acids. CDR3 in amino acids: CAWSVGTGILYEQYF. The CDR3 nucleotides read TGTGCCTGGAGTGTTGGGACAGGAATACTCTACGAGCAGTACTTC.

Written as DNA, the CDR3 is TGTGCCAGCAGTGAACAATCACCCCTCCACTTT. It encodes CASSEQSPLHF. The V gene is TRBV2, the J gene TRBJ1-6; D ambiguous. Deletions cut 2 bases from V and 10 bases from J, with 3 bases between. Germline CDR1 and CDR2: SNHLY and FYNNEI. The CDR3 extends over 11 amino acids.

The rearrangement links TRBV6-5 to TRBJ1-2; D uncertain. Germline V lookup: CDR1 MNHEY, CDR2 SVGAGI. The CDR3 sequence is 13 residues long. Between the trimmed V and J ends, which lost 6 bases and 6 bases, there was a span of 14 bases. As DNA, the CDR3 is TGTGCCAGCAGAACACCGACGGGAGATGGCTACACCTTC. Translated, it gives CASRTPTGDGYTF.

Sample share makes this clone large. The V gene is TRBV6-5, the J gene TRBJ1-2; the D gene is possibly TRBD1 (5 bases). The CDR3 is made up of 12 amino acids. The V gene lost 6 bases and the J gene lost 6 bases, with 11 bases spanning the gap. Germline values: CDR1 MNHEY, CDR2 SVGAGI. CDR3 loop: CASSLGGDGYTF. The CDR3, as DNA: TGTGCCAGCAGCTTGGGGGGGGATGGCTACACCTTC.